Listed below are T cell receptor beta chains from one sample, sequenced in a study of blood T cell repertoires in COVID-19. Profiled with immunoSEQ multiplex PCR; TCRdb holds only in-frame clones, not every one. The sample comprises roughly 120,000 clones, approximately 80% of which are singletons, and 2% to 3% rests with the top ten. The sample taken for sequencing was peripheral blood. Every receptor here comes from a man between 45 and 60 years old with acute or convalescent COVID-19. Each CDR3 is given with its conserved first and last residue. The D gene is left open where the match is weak. Only some rows state a clone size, as once, few, many or a class for expanded clones.

abundance	d_gene	v_gene	j_gene	CDR3nt	CDR3aa
few	-	TRBV3-1/TRBV3-2	TRBJ1-4	TGTGCCAGCAGCTATCAGGGGTGGGCAACTAATGAAAAACTGTTTTTT	CASSYQGWATNEKLFF
-	TRBD1	TRBV7-9	TRBJ1-5	TGTGCCAGGGGTAGGGGGCATAGCAATCAGCCCCAGCATTTT	CARGRGHSNQPQHF
-	TRBD1	TRBV3-1/TRBV3-2	TRBJ1-4	TGTGCCAGCAGCCAAGTGACAGGGGGAACTAATGAAAAACTGTTTTTT	CASSQVTGGTNEKLFF
once	-	TRBV5-5	TRBJ1-1	TGTGCCAGCAGCAAAGGGGTCAGGAACACTGAAGCTTTCTTT	CASSKGVRNTEAFF
-	-	TRBV11-3	TRBJ2-3	TGTGCCAGCAGCTTAGGCGGGACCCTTTTTAGAGATGGAGATACGCAGTATTTT	CASSLGGTLFRDGDTQYF
-	TRBD1	TRBV19	TRBJ1-4	TGTGCCAGTAGCAGCGACAGGGGTCGTGAAAAACTGTTTTTT	CASSSDRGREKLFF
-	-	TRBV25-1	TRBJ1-3	TGTGCCAGCAGTGATTCCCAGGGATATGGAAACACCATATATTTT	CASSDSQGYGNTIYF
-	TRBD2	TRBV5-1	TRBJ2-1	TGCGCCAGCAGCCCAGGGACTAGCGGGGGGGTCAGCTCCTACAATGAGCAGTTCTTC	CASSPGTSGGVSSYNEQFF
-	-	TRBV9	TRBJ1-4	TGTGCCAGCAGCCCAAACCGGGTTTCAGAAAAACTGTTTTTT	CASSPNRVSEKLFF
-	-	TRBV7-8	TRBJ2-5	TGTGCCAGCAGCTTAAAGTTCGGGGGACTCCAGGAGACCCAGTACTTC	CASSLKFGGLQETQYF
-	-	TRBV2	TRBJ1-5	TGTGCCAGCATGAGGGAGCAGTGGGACAATCAGCCCCAGCATTTT	CASMREQWDNQPQHF
-	TRBD2	TRBV9	TRBJ2-3	TGTGCCAGCAGCGTAGAAGGACTAGCGGGGGGCCGGCAGTATTTT	CASSVEGLAGGRQYF
-	TRBD2	TRBV2	TRBJ2-3	TGTGCCAGCAGGCCGGGACTAGCGGGGCGGGGAGATACGCAGTATTTT	CASRPGLAGRGDTQYF
-	TRBD1	TRBV7-6	TRBJ1-1	TGTGCCAGCAGCCAGGGACAGGGGGAGGAAGCTTTCTTT	CASSQGQGEEAFF
-	TRBD2	TRBV4-1	TRBJ2-1	TGCGCCAGCAGCCAAATACTAGCGGGAGTTAGGAGCTCCTACAATGAGCAGTTCTTC	CASSQILAGVRSSYNEQFF
-	TRBD2	TRBV29-1	TRBJ2-5	TGCAGCGTGCGACTAGCGGGGGATTACCAAGAGACCCAGTACTTC	CSVRLAGDYQETQYF
-	TRBD1	TRBV3-1/TRBV3-2	TRBJ2-5	TGTGCCAGCAGCCAAGAGGGGACAGAGTTAGAGACCCAGTACTTC	CASSQEGTELETQYF
-	-	TRBV7-3	TRBJ1-1	TGTGCCAGCAGGCTAAATACCGATGGCACTGAAGCTTTCTTT	CASRLNTDGTEAFF
-	TRBD2	TRBV19	TRBJ2-5	TGTGCCAGTAGTCAAGGACTAGCGGGGGCCACAGGGGAGACCCAGTACTTC	CASSQGLAGATGETQYF
-	TRBD1	TRBV18	TRBJ1-6	TGTGCCAGCTCACGAGAGGGACAGGGGGTTACAGGTTCACCCCTCCACTTT	CASSREGQGVTGSPLHF
-	TRBD2	TRBV13	TRBJ2-3	TGTGCCAGCAGCTTAGAGGGGCGGGGGGGCCCGGATACGCAGTATTTT	CASSLEGRGGPDTQYF
-	-	TRBV13	TRBJ1-2	TGTGCCAGCAGCTCCCTATACCGGGACTATGGCTACACCTTC	CASSSLYRDYGYTF
-	TRBD1	TRBV6-1	TRBJ1-2	TGTGCCAGCAGTGGAAGGACAGGGGGTGGACTAAGTGGCTACACCTTC	CASSGRTGGGLSGYTF
-	TRBD2	TRBV19	TRBJ2-3	TGTGCCAGTAGCCCCTGGCAGGGAGGGACAGATACGCAGTATTTT	CASSPWQGGTDTQYF
-	TRBD1	TRBV6-1	TRBJ2-3	TGTGCCAGCAGTGACGGGACAGGGGGCGCAGATACGCAGTATTTT	CASSDGTGGADTQYF
once	TRBD2	TRBV12-3/TRBV12-4	TRBJ2-4	TGTGCCAGCAGTGGACTAGCCCAAAACATTCAGTACTTC	CASSGLAQNIQYF
-	-	TRBV14	TRBJ1-6	TGTGCCAGCAGCCAAGATTGGCGGCAGGGAGGAAATTCACCCCTCCACTTT	CASSQDWRQGGNSPLHF
-	TRBD2	TRBV11-3	TRBJ2-1	TGTGCCAGCAGCCCTCGCGGGACTAGCGGGGGGGCCGGGGATGAGCAGTTCTTC	CASSPRGTSGGAGDEQFF
-	TRBD1	TRBV7-7	TRBJ2-2	TGTGCCAGCAGCTTACAGGGGGCGGCGACCGGGGAGCTGTTTTTT	CASSLQGAATGELFF
-	TRBD2	TRBV2	TRBJ2-2	TGTGCCAGCAGTGAGGGACTACCTGCGAACACCGGGGAGCTGTTTTTT	CASSEGLPANTGELFF
-	-	TRBV30	TRBJ1-5	TGTGCCTGGAGTGTACAGGGCTATCAGCCCCAGCATTTT	CAWSVQGYQPQHF
few	-	TRBV29-1	TRBJ1-1	TGCAGCGCTATGCGCGGGAAAGGGGCTGAAGCTTTCTTT	CSAMRGKGAEAFF
few	-	TRBV7-9	TRBJ1-1	TGTGCCAGCAGCTTAGACAGGGAAGAAGCTTTCTTT	CASSLDREEAFF
-	-	TRBV4-1	TRBJ2-3	TGCGCCAGCAGCCAAGCTTCCTCTAGCCGTTTCACAGATACGCAGTATTTT	CASSQASSSRFTDTQYF
-	-	TRBV6-6	TRBJ1-2	TGTGCCAGCAGCCTACAGGGTCTTAACTATGGCTACACCTTC	CASSLQGLNYGYTF
-	TRBD1	TRBV4-2	TRBJ1-4	TGTGCCAGCAGCCCAGCCGGGACAGGGAATGAAAAACTGTTTTTT	CASSPAGTGNEKLFF
once	-	TRBV5-1	TRBJ2-6	TGCGCCAGCAGCTTGGAGAGGAACTCTGGGGCCAACGTCCTGACTTTC	CASSLERNSGANVLTF
-	TRBD1	TRBV9	TRBJ1-6	TGTGCCAGCAGCGCCCGGACAGGACCAAATTCACCCCTCCACTTT	CASSARTGPNSPLHF
few	-	TRBV15	TRBJ2-4	TGTGCCACCAGCAGAGATAATCCGGGGGAGGACATTCAGTACTTC	CATSRDNPGEDIQYF
-	TRBD1	TRBV18	TRBJ1-5	TGTGCCAGCTCACCACGGACAGGGGGGGGCAATCAGCCCCAGCATTTT	CASSPRTGGGNQPQHF
-	-	TRBV28	TRBJ1-1	TGTGCCAGCAGTCAACAGGACACTGAAGCTTTCTTT	CASSQQDTEAFF
many	-	TRBV4-1	TRBJ2-7	TGCGCCAGCAGCCCCCGGAGGACGGGAGAAAACTACGAGCAGTACTTC	CASSPRRTGENYEQYF
-	-	TRBV27	TRBJ2-2	TGTGCCAGCAGTTTAAGAAGACAGATTAACACCGGGGAGCTGTTTTTT	CASSLRRQINTGELFF
-	-	TRBV4-1	TRBJ1-2	TGCGCCAGCAGCACCTACAGGGCGCCTGAGGATGGCTACACCTTC	CASSTYRAPEDGYTF
few	-	TRBV29-1	TRBJ2-1	TGCAGCGTTGAAGGCCAGAGGAGGGAGCAGTTCTTC	CSVEGQRREQFF
-	-	TRBV14	TRBJ1-1	TGTGCCAGCAGCCGACCCGGGACAGAAGCTTTCTTT	CASSRPGTEAFF
-	TRBD1	TRBV5-1	TRBJ2-4	TGCGCCAGCAGCTTAGGGGGCCCTGAGGACATTCAGTACTTC	CASSLGGPEDIQYF
-	TRBD1	TRBV2	TRBJ2-7	TGTGCCAGCGCCGCGGGACAGGGATGGGACGAGCAGTACTTC	CASAAGQGWDEQYF
-	-	TRBV5-4	TRBJ2-2	TGTGCCAGCAGCTGGGGGGGCAACACCGGGGAGCTGTTTTTT	CASSWGGNTGELFF
-	-	TRBV6-5	TRBJ2-3	TGTGCCAGCAGTCGACAGGTTTCTAGCACAGATACGCAGTATTTT	CASSRQVSSTDTQYF
-	-	TRBV27	TRBJ2-7	TGTGCCAGCAGCCTTGGGCCAGGGCGCTCCTACGAGCAGTACTTC	CASSLGPGRSYEQYF
-	-	TRBV6-5	TRBJ1-5	TGTGCCAGCAGTTACTCGGGACACCAAGACCAGCCCCAGCATTTT	CASSYSGHQDQPQHF
-	-	TRBV5-1	TRBJ2-1	TGCGCCAGCAGCATCGGGGGCTCCTACAATGAGCAGTTCTTC	CASSIGGSYNEQFF
-	-	TRBV5-5	TRBJ1-2	TGTGCCAGCAGCACCAACCAGGGGACCGGGTATGGCTACACCTTC	CASSTNQGTGYGYTF
-	TRBD2	TRBV5-4	TRBJ2-7	TGTGCCATGGCGGGACTAGCGGGGGGAGATTACGAGCAGTACTTC	CAMAGLAGGDYEQYF
few	-	TRBV9	TRBJ2-7	TGTGCCAGCAGCGACACCACAAGCTACGAGCAGTACTTC	CASSDTTSYEQYF
-	-	TRBV4-1	TRBJ1-6	TGCGCCAGCAGCCCTCCCATGCCGAGGAATTCACCCCTCCACTTT	CASSPPMPRNSPLHF
-	-	TRBV10-2	TRBJ1-2	TGCGCCAGCAGTGAGAGGCAGGGCTATGGCTACACCTTC	CASSERQGYGYTF
-	TRBD1	TRBV12-3/TRBV12-4	TRBJ1-2	TGTGCCAGCAGTACAGGGGGCAACTATGGCTACACCTTC	CASSTGGNYGYTF
-	-	TRBV18	TRBJ2-5	TGTGCCAGCTCACGTCAGTACCAAGAGACCCAGTACTTC	CASSRQYQETQYF